A single T cell receptor (beta chain) is shown here with its context. From germline, CDR1 is SGHVS and CDR2 FQNEAQ. V lost 5 bases to trimming and J lost 5 bases; unmatched junction nucleotides: 15. The CDR3 is made up of 19 amino acids. The data belong to a study of cytotoxic CD8 clonotypes in ibrutinib-treated CLL. Generated by immunoSEQ multiplex PCR, the TCRdb table keeps only in-frame clones and is missing some. In the table there are more than 9,000 clones, 62% of which are singletons. J is TRBJ2-2 and V is TRBV7-8; TRBD2 matches 12 bases. Specimen: PBMCs, collected before ibrutinib treatment. This sequence was found in a human donor with chronic lymphocytic leukemia. The CDR3 DNA sequence: TGTGCCAGCAGCCCGGGACTAGCGGGTCCTCCACAATCGACCGGGGAGCTGTTTTTT. Its protein is CASSPGLAGPPQSTGELFF.